The clone carrying this TCR beta chain was seen a few times. As yet, its antigen is unknown. The data were obtained in a study of OX40 agonist ivuxolimab in advanced cancers. Study summary: Averaging roughly 60 years in age, with a range of roughly 23 to 80, the cohort was approximately 83% male. Partial response was recorded in three patients: one hepatocellular carcinoma and two cutaneous melanoma cases. Broader study findings: Nonresponders, in some cases, also had low normalized T-cell clonal expansion. Antigen specificity was not determined for the expanded peripheral T cells.

CDR3 length equals 16 residues. The ends lost 4 bases at V and 0 bases at J; junction bases unmatched: 8. CDR1 is SGHRS and CDR2 is YFSETQ in the germline V gene. TCRdb keeps only in-frame clones here, not all; method: immunoSEQ multiplex PCR. The sample includes approximately 10,000 clones, about 76% of them seen just once. The gene calls are TRBV5-1 and TRBJ2-3, with 7 bases lining up with TRBD2. Specimen: CD4+ or CD8+ T cells sorted from blood, collected in a trial of the OX40 agonist ivuxolimab. This receptor was taken from an adult with an advanced solid tumor such as melanoma, head and neck, liver or kidney cancer. This CDR3 is CASSDRDYRSTDTQYF. The CDR3 DNA is TGCGCCAGCAGCGACCGGGACTATCGTAGCACAGATACGCAGTATTTT.